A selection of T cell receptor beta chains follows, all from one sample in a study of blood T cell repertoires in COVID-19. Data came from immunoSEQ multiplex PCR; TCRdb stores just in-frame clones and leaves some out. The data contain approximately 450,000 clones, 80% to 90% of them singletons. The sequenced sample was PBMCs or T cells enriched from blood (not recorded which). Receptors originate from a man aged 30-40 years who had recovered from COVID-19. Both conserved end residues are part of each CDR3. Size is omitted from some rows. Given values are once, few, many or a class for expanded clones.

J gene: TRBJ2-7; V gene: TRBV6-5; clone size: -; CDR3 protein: CASTQAGRYEQYF
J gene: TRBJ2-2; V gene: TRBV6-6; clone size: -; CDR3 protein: CASSRSRDRATGELFF
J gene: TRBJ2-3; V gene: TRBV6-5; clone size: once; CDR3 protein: CASRFGSRTDTQYF
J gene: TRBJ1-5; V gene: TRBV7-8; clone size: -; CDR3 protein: CASSGGDSNQPQHF
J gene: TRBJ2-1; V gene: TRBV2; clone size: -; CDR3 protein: CASRSGQGAYEQFF
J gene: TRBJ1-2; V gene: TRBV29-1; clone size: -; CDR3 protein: CSPHPQGALDGYTF
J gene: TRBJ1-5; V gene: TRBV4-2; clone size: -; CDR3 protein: CASSLTMDSNNQPQHF
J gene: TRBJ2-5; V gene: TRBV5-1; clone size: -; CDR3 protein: CASSPSPDREGRETQYF
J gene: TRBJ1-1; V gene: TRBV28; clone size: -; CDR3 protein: CASSGGNTEAFF
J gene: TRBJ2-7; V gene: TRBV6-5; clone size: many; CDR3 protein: CASGRTGTSYEQYF
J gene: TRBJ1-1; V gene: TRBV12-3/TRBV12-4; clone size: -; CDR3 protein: CASSLIKNTEAFF
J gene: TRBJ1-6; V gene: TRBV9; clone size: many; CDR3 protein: CASSGTGKAPLHF
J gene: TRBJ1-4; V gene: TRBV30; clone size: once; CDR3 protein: CAWTPGLGTNEKLFF
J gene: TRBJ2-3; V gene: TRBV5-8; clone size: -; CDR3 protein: CASSLLLGRDTQYF
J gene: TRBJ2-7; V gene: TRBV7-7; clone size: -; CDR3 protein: CASSLGAGLIDEQYF
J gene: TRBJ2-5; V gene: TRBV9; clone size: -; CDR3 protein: CASSVGVTSGQETQYF
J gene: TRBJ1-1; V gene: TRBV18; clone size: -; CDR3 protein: CASSRDRTEAFF
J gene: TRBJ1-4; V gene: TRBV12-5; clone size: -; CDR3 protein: CASGLVKLGGGDEKLFF
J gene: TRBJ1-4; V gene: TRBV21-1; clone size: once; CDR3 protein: CATIPPGKLFF
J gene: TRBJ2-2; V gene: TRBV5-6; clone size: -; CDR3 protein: CASSGTGTGGLTGELFF
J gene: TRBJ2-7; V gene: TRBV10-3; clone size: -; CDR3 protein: CAISESDPGNTYEQYF
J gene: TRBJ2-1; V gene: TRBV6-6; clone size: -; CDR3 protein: CASSYPARGDEQFF
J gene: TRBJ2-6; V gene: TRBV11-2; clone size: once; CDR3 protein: CASSLGFQGANVLTF
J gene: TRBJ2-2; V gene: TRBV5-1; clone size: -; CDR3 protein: CASSRDRNTGELFF
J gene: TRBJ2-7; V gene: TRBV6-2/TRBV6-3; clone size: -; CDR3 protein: CASSLGRGREQYF
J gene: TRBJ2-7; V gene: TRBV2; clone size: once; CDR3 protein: CATRKDGGSYEQYF
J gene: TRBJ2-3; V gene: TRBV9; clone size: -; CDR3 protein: CASSVVPGPIRADTQYF
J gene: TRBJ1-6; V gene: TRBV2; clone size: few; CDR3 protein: CATTGQGFSPLHF
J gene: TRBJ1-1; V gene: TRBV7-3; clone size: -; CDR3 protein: CASSLKGDTEAFF
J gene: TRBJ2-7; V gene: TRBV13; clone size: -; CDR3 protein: CASSLAQRGDEQYF
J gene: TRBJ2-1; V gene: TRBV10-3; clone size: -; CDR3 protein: CAAHSGLGRDEQFF
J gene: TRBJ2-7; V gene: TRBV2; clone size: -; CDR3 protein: CASRVGQGKVSYEQYF
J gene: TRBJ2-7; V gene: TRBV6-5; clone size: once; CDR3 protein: CASRGAPYEQYF
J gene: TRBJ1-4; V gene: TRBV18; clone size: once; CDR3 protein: CASSPRGPSTNEKLFF
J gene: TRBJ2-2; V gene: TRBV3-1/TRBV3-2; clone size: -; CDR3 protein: CASSQVDRGSGELFF
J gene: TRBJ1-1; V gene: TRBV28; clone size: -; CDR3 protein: CAGTTGGAYTEAFF